The subject of this entry is one T cell receptor (beta chain). Its antigen remains unidentified. The CDR3 has 14 residues. CDR1 and CDR2 (germline): SNHLY, FYNNEI. With 8 bases removed from V and 2 bases from J, the gap between germline ends came to 16 bases. These data belong to a study of T cell responses to AZD1222 COVID-19 vaccine. General study results and limits: Regions left unmutated in variants are reportedly the target of nearly half of spike-specific TCRs. No repertoire was sampled before or during the peak T cell response, only after it. Compared with day 0, the breadth and depth of the Spike-specific TCR repertoire rose significantly after two doses of AZD1222. The donors showed a predominance of white British ancestry and of females, with possible underestimation of clonal diversity.

Clones were sequenced by immunoSEQ multiplex PCR, and TCRdb holds only the in-frame ones, with some missing. This table has under 85,000 clones, roughly 88% appearing once. The V and J genes are TRBV2 and TRBJ2-7; D possibly corresponds to TRBD1 (6 bases). This clonotype originated in an adult in good health. The source material was peripheral blood, sampled on day 0 of MenACWY control vaccination. The CDR3 DNA is TGTGCCAGCCACCAGGACAGAAGTACCTACGAGCAGTACTTC. Translation: CASHQDRSTYEQYF.